The rows below give T cell receptor beta chains drawn from one sample of a study of CD8+CD57+ T cells in acquired aplastic anemia. Using its own MiXCR run on the reads, TCRdb lists one record per CDR3 protein. In the table there are some 170,000 distinct CDR3 sequences, roughly 48% of which are singletons. The source material was sorted CD4+, CD8+, or CD8+CD57+ T cells (not recorded which) from PBMCs. The receptors derive from a human donor with aplastic anemia. Both conserved end residues are part of each CDR3. A D gene is named only where the DNA matches it firmly. Clone size is not always given. Where it is, it says once, few, many or a class for expanded clones.

many	TRBV10-3	TRBD1	TRBJ1-2	CAISASGQGWGYTF	TGTGCCATCAGTGCATCGGGACAGGGGTGGGGCTACACCTTC
.	TRBV20-1	TRBD2	TRBJ2-3	CSARTGTSGDTQYF	TGCAGTGCTAGAACCGGGACTAGCGGAGATACGCAGTATTTT
many	TRBV9	TRBD2	TRBJ2-3	CASSTGTSGGARDTQYF	TGTGCCAGCAGCACCGGGACTAGCGGGGGGGCGAGAGATACGCAGTATTTT
many	TRBV5-1	.	TRBJ2-7	CASSLPPSYEQCF	TGCGCCAGCAGCTTGCCACCATCCTACGAGCAGTGCTTC
few	TRBV24-1	.	TRBJ2-2	CATSGHVDTGELFF	TGTGCCACCAGTGGTCACGTCGACACCGGGGAGCTGTTTTTT
.	TRBV7-2	.	TRBJ1-1	CASTMERLNTEASF	TGTGCCAGCACAATGGAACGGCTGAACACTGAAGCTTCCTTT
.	TRBV18	TRBD1	TRBJ2-1	CASSPRQGDNEQFF	TGTGCCAGCTCACCTCGACAGGGAGACAATGAGCAGTTCTTC
.	TRBV10-2	TRBD2	TRBJ2-7	CASSERGLAGLYEQYF	TGCGCCAGCAGTGAGAGGGGACTAGCGGGCCTTTACGAGCAGTACTTC
.	TRBV2	.	TRBJ2-5	CASSPGRGQETQYF	TGTGCCAGCTCCCCTGGCAGGGGTCAAGAGACCCAGTACTTC
once	TRBV5-1	TRBD2	TRBJ2-3	CASTSGGRVGDTQYF	TGCGCCAGCACGTCTGGCGGGAGGGTCGGAGATACGCAGTATTTT
many	TRBV5-1	TRBD1	TRBJ1-2	CASSFGIAGGGYGYTF	TGCGCCAGCAGCTTTGGGATCGCAGGGGGTGGTTATGGCTACACCTTC
few	TRBV7-8	.	TRBJ1-5	CASSPITASNQPQHF	TGTGCCAGCAGCCCGATAACGGCTAGCAATCAGCCCCAGCATTTT
.	TRBV7-9	TRBD1	TRBJ1-5	CASSFDRGSRQPQHF	TGTGCCAGCAGCTTCGACAGGGGGAGTAGGCAGCCCCAGCATTTT
many	TRBV5-1	.	TRBJ2-7	CASSLVGGPPYEQYF	TGCGCCAGCAGCTTGGTCGGGGGGCCTCCCTACGAGCAGTACTTC
few	TRBV7-2	.	TRBJ2-3	CASSLTYTDTQYF	TGTGCCAGCAGCTTAACTTACACAGATACGCAGTATTTT
.	TRBV20-1	.	TRBJ2-7	CSAAPSPDLYEQYF	TGCAGTGCCGCCCCCTCTCCTGACCTCTACGAGCAGTACTTC